The clone carrying this T cell receptor (beta chain) was seen more than once but under ten times. Antigen unknown. The entry originates in a study of PD-L1 blockade in urothelial cancer. The wider study: Intravenous atezolizumab, 1,200 mg every 3 weeks, was begun by patients around 2014. Blood yielded a median of roughly 140,000 T cells per sample. Study outcomes and limitations: Clones that were tumor-associated expanded more in the blood of durable-benefit patients at 3 weeks.

Spiking each PCR with synthetic TCR analog templates was performed. TCRdb's copy holds only in-frame clones and misses some; the assay was immunoSEQ multiplex PCR. The sample lists 85,000 to 95,000 clones; about 90% were seen once. The germline gives CDR1 MDHEN, CDR2 SYDVKM. The CDR3 runs to 18 residues. V shed 2 bases and J 1 base; nucleotides not matched to a gene: 12. As to time point: pretreatment peripheral blood. The genes are TRBV28 and TRBJ1-1; 8 bases match TRBD1. The sample in question was PBMCs, obtained around atezolizumab (anti-PD-L1) treatment. This TCR was recovered from a woman over 75 with urothelial cancer. In nucleotides, the CDR3 is TGTGCCAGCAGTTTAATCGGGCAGGGGGCATTAGAGAACACTGAAGCTTTCTTT. Translating it yields CASSLIGQGALENTEAFF.